The clone carrying this T cell receptor beta chain was seen only a few times. What it recognizes is unknown. Scientists ran DNA taken from cultured CD4+ T cells through the Oncomine TCR Beta short-read assay for sequencing. Each CDR3 protein is one row after TCRdb ran MiXCR on the PCR reads. The sample contains around 12,000 distinct CDR3 sequences, 45% to 65% of which appear only once. CDR1 is DFQATT and CDR2 is SNEGSKA in the germline V gene (reference sequence). The V and J ends lost 8 bases and 2 bases, in that order; junction bases with no gene match: 5. CDR3 length equals 14 residues. This sample was included in a study of vaccination and CD4 T cells after COVID-19. As for the study in general: Overlapping spike peptides served as the stimulus for the cells. These peptides came from SARS-CoV-2 and from the common cold coronaviruses HCoV-NL63, HCoV-OC43 and HCoV-229E.

Study-level results: Convalescent patient numbers were relatively low, with no early post-infection timepoints.

Specified treatment: approximately 9-day PBMC culture with coronavirus spike peptide pools or control peptides (ViraFEST assay). Expansion of antigen-specific T cells with peptide pools by ViraFEST preceded sequencing of TCRs. Wells that each held 2 million or so PBMCs were cultured with 8 to 10 IU/ml IL-2 and approximately 9.5 ug/ml peptide pools. This clonotype was sampled from a human donor who had recovered from COVID-19. V usage is TRBV20-1 and J usage is TRBJ2-1; 11 positions agree with TRBD2. Sequences were obtained from CD4+ T cells from blood, cultured in vitro. The CDR3 bases are TGCAGTATGACTAGCGGGACGACCTACAATGAGCAGTTCTTC. This gives the protein CSMTSGTTYNEQFF.